These 18 T cell receptor beta chains were sequenced from one sample in a study of CD8 T cells in Susac syndrome. Reverse transcription of roughly 0.5 to 1 ug RNA was carried out with random hexamers. TCRdb called the immunoSEQ multiplex PCR reads again in MiXCR, with one record for every CDR3 protein. Of around 180,000 distinct CDR3 sequences in the sample, 93% are singletons; the top ten hold about 0.088%. Material: CD4+ T cells from PBMCs. These receptors came from a human donor with multiple sclerosis.

The chain uses TRBV25-1 and TRBJ2-1; 14 nucleotides line up with TRBD2. The CDR3 consists of 16 residues. The V gene end was trimmed by 2 bases and the J gene end by 10 bases; junction bases not matched to a gene: 7. Germline V gene data show CDR1 as MGHDK and CDR2 as SYGVNS. The CDR3 loop reads CASSEVGLAGGGEQFF. The CDR3 bases are TGTGCCAGCAGTGAAGTTGGACTAGCGGGGGGCGGAGAGCAGTTCTTC.

The chain links TRBV4-1 to TRBJ2-1; D is possibly TRBD2 (5 bases). V lost 4 bases and J lost 5, with 15 bases in between. The CDR3 consists of 15 residues. The germline V gene encodes CDR1 MGHRA and CDR2 YSYEKL. The CDR3 nucleotides read TGCGCCAGCAGCCTTATTGGACTCCCGAACAATGAGCAGTTCTTC. It is translated as CASSLIGLPNNEQFF.

The V call is TRBV6-1, the J call TRBJ1-6; a possible D gene is TRBD1 (6 bases). The CDR3 has 16 amino acids. From germline, CDR1 is MNHNS and CDR2 SASEGT. The ends were cut back, 4 bases at V and 10 bases at J, with 20 bases in the middle. The CDR3 DNA follows: TGTGCCAGCAGTGGTTCGGTGGGGGCGCGTAAGTCACCCCTCCACTTT. This encodes CASSGSVGARKSPLHF.

This chain connects TRBV5-1 to TRBJ2-2, with 11 bases aligning to TRBD2. The CDR3 runs to 17 residues. J lost 0 bases, V lost 4 bases, and 5 bases had no gene match. Germline V CDR1 and CDR2: SGHRS, YFSETQ. CDR3 coding DNA: TGCGCCAGCAGCGGGCTAGCGGGGGGCCCGAACACCGGGGAGCTGTTTTTT. This encodes CASSGLAGGPNTGELFF.

To note about this clonotype: One end of the junction fails to match germline, which may point to a read error. The J gene is TRBJ1-5, the V gene TRBV6-5; 8 nucleotides match TRBD1. Per germline, CDR1 MNHEY and CDR2 SVGAGI. The CDR3 runs 15 residues. CDR3 DNA: TGTGCCAGCAGTCCTCAGGGGGCAGATGGTCAGCCCCACCATTTT. Encoded protein: CASSPQGADGQPHHF.

The V gene is TRBV28, the J gene TRBJ2-3; D is ambiguous. Germline V gene lookup returns CDR1 MDHEN and CDR2 SYDVKM. Trimming stripped 6 bases from V and 4 bases from J, with 11 bases between. The CDR3 is 13 residues long. CDR3 sequence: CASRLGWADTQYF. The CDR3 bases are TGTGCCAGCAGGTTAGGTTGGGCAGATACGCAGTATTTT.

The chain is built from TRBV20-1 and TRBJ2-7; 10 positions agree with TRBD2. With 1 base clipped from V and 3 bases from J, the junction kept 6 bases outside the gene matches. CDR1 and CDR2 from the germline V gene are DFQATT and SNEGSKA (reference sequence). CDR3 size: 15 residues. The CDR3 DNA is TGCAGTGCTAGAGCCGGGGCTAGCGGGGGCTACGAGCAGTACTTC. The encoded protein is CSARAGASGGYEQYF.

The V and J genes are TRBV12-3 or TRBV12-4 and TRBJ2-5; 9 nucleotides match TRBD1. The CDR3 covers 12 residues. With 6 bases clipped from V and 5 bases from J, the junction kept 1 base outside the gene matches. This chain's CDR3 is CASRGQGETQYF. The DNA of the CDR3 is TGTGCCAGCAGAGGACAGGGGGAGACCCAGTACTTC.

The chain uses TRBV29-1 and TRBJ2-7; 9 positions match TRBD1. Losses at the gene ends were 5 bases for V and 1 base for J; bases not matched to a gene: 6. The CDR3 has 14 residues. CDR1 SQVTM and CDR2 ANQGSEA come from the germline V gene. The CDR3 DNA is TGCAGCGTTAGGACAGGGGAGTGGTCCTACGAGCAGTACTTC. Protein: CSVRTGEWSYEQYF.

The J gene is TRBJ2-1, the V gene TRBV11-2, with D unclear. V gave up 5 bases and J gave up 0 bases, with 8 bases separating them. The CDR3 is 14 residues long. The germline V gene encodes CDR1 SGHAT and CDR2 FQNNGV. CDR3 protein: CASSNRGSYNEQFF. CDR3 bases: TGTGCCAGCAGCAACAGAGGCTCCTACAATGAGCAGTTCTTC.

The chain couples TRBV30 to TRBJ1-2; 7 nucleotides agree with TRBD1. Germline values: CDR1 GTSNPN, CDR2 SVGIG (reference sequence). The CDR3 totals 14 residues. The junction had 3 bases not matched to a gene; V was cut back by 2 bases and J by 0 bases. CDR3 sequence: CAWSPQGANYGYTF. The CDR3 DNA is TGTGCCTGGAGTCCGCAGGGGGCTAACTATGGCTACACCTTC.

Concerning this clonotype itself: The junction and the germline gene differ at one end; a read error may be behind it. The chain has TRBV7-2 and TRBJ1-1; perhaps TRBD1 as D (5 bases). Germline V gene lookup returns CDR1 SGHTA and CDR2 FQGNSA. This CDR3 contains 11 residues. The CDR3 DNA is TGTGCCAGCAGCTTAGATCTTTTAGGGGTCTTT. Amino acid sequence: CASSLDLLGVF.

The chain has TRBV2 and TRBJ1-5, with D possibly TRBD1 on 5 matching bases. Trimming shortened V by 4 bases and J by 2 bases, and 9 bases separated the two germline ends. Germline V gene data show CDR1 as SNHLY and CDR2 as FYNNEI. The CDR3 length is 14 residues. CDR3 loop: CASSAQGGNQPQHF. CDR3 bases: TGTGCCAGCAGTGCTCAGGGTGGCAATCAGCCCCAGCATTTT.

The chain employs TRBV5-1 and TRBJ2-7; maybe TRBD2 (5 bases). The CDR3 length is 12 residues. Trimming removed 3 bases from V and 3 bases from J, with 7 bases in between. Germline loops: CDR1 SGHRS, CDR2 YFSETQ. In DNA form, the CDR3 reads TGCGCCAGCAGCTCCGGGAACTACGAGCAGTACTTC. Encoded protein: CASSSGNYEQYF.

V is TRBV28 and J is TRBJ1-1, with 7 bases that match TRBD1. Germline loops: CDR1 MDHEN, CDR2 SYDVKM. The CDR3 has 11 residues. Trimming at V came to 6 bases and at J to 11 bases, leaving 6 bases not matched to a gene. The CDR3 reads CASSGQEPAFF. CDR3 sequence (DNA): TGTGCCAGCAGCGGACAGGAACCGGCTTTCTTT.

The chain employs TRBV12-3 or TRBV12-4 and TRBJ1-5, with D hard to call. The CDR3 totals 13 residues. V was pared by 2 bases and J by 4 bases, with 6 bases between. CDR3 bases: TGTGCCAGCAGTTTACGGATTAATCAGCCCCAGCATTTT. Translation: CASSLRINQPQHF.

The CDR3 sequence is CASSLLTDYGYTF. For the CDR3, the DNA is TGCGCCAGCAGCTTGTTAACAGACTATGGCTACACCTTC. The chain links TRBV5-1 to TRBJ1-2; D is unclear. CDR3 length: 13 residues. Germline lookup yields CDR1 SGHRS and CDR2 YFSETQ. V was shortened by 1 base and J by 3 bases, with 7 bases between the two germline ends.

Only one count was recorded for this clonotype. This chain uses TRBV20-1 with TRBJ2-3; 10 nucleotides match TRBD2. Trimming removed 4 bases from V and 0 bases from J; junction bases left unmatched: 10. Germline CDR1 is DFQATT and CDR2 is SNEGSKA (reference sequence). This CDR3 region has 17 residues. In DNA form, the CDR3 reads TGCAGTGCTAAAGGCCTAGCGGGGGTTTTTAGCACAGATACGCAGTATTTT. It encodes CSAKGLAGVFSTDTQYF.